One sample yielded the 10 T cell receptor beta chains listed below, sequenced in a study of blood T cell repertoires in COVID-19. Data came from immunoSEQ multiplex PCR; TCRdb stores just in-frame clones and leaves some out. This table holds about 35,000 clones, about 74% found once. Sequencing was done on a sample of peripheral blood. The receptors were sampled from a human donor in a cohort sampled during active COVID-19.

This sequence joins TRBV7-9 and TRBJ1-3; the match to TRBD1 covers 7 bases. The CDR3 contains 14 residues. Looked up from germline, CDR1 is SEHNR and CDR2 is FQNEAQ (reference sequence). V gave up 4 bases and J gave up 4 bases; unmatched junction bases: 4. DNA of the CDR3: TGTGCCAGCAGCTCACCGGGACAGGGAAACACCATATATTTT. It encodes CASSSPGQGNTIYF.

V usage is TRBV7-8 and J usage is TRBJ1-6, with unresolved D. CDR1 SGHVS and CDR2 FQNEAQ come from the germline V gene. Trimming left V 5 bases short and J 0 bases short, with 14 bases between. The CDR3 length is 17 residues. The CDR3 here is CASSQSPASSYNSPLHF. In DNA form, the CDR3 reads TGTGCCAGCAGCCAAAGTCCCGCTAGCTCCTATAATTCACCCCTCCACTTT.

This sequence joins TRBV18 and TRBJ2-5; the D is unclear. Germline loops: CDR1 KGHSH, CDR2 LQKENI. V gave up 4 bases and J gave up 3 bases, with 6 bases separating them. The CDR3 is 12 amino acids. The CDR3 DNA is TGTGCCAGCTCACGGCCAGAAGAGACCCAGTACTTC. Encoded protein: CASSRPEETQYF.

The J gene is TRBJ2-7, the V gene TRBV19, with TRBD2 matching over 12 bases. CDR3 length: 15 residues. Germline V gene sequence: CDR1 LNHDA, CDR2 SQIVND (reference sequence). The ends lost 6 bases at V and 1 base at J; junction bases unmatched: 4. CDR3 nucleotides: TGTGCCAGTAGAACCGGACTAGCGGGATCCTACGAGCAGTACTTC. Translating gives CASRTGLAGSYEQYF.

This clone was observed once. The chain carries TRBV11-2 and TRBJ2-3, with 9 bases fitting TRBD1. Per the germline V gene, CDR1 is SGHAT and CDR2 is FQNNGV. V was clipped by 7 bases and J by 5 bases; unmatched bases: 10. This CDR3 contains 15 residues. The CDR3 region has the DNA TGTGCCAGCACCGATGGGGACAGGGCGTTAGATACGCAGTATTTT. Its protein is CASTDGDRALDTQYF. Full variable domain (outside the CDR3, taken from reference TRBV11-2 and TRBJ2-3): EAGVAQSPRYKIIEKRQSVAFWCNPISGHATLYWYQQILGQGPKLLIQFQNNGVVDDSQLPKDRFSAERLKGVDSTLKIQPAKLEDSAVYLCASTDGDRALDTQYFGPGTRLTVL.

This chain's CDR3 is CASSPPRGMDKETQYF. CDR3 sequence (DNA): TGTGCCAGCAGCCCCCCGCGGGGGATGGACAAAGAGACCCAGTACTTC. The chain has TRBV7-9 and TRBJ2-5; 7 positions match TRBD2. Germline V gives CDR1 SEHNR, CDR2 FQNEAQ (reference sequence). The V gene end was trimmed by 5 bases and the J gene end by 3 bases; junction bases not matched to a gene: 12. CDR3 length equals 16 residues.

This clone has just one count. The chain couples TRBV11-3 to TRBJ2-7, with TRBD2 identical over 8 bases. Per the germline V gene, CDR1 is SGHNT and CDR2 is YENEEA. The CDR3 totals 15 residues. The V segment lost 1 base and the J segment 3 bases; nucleotides outside the gene matches: 5. The CDR3 bases are TGTGCCAGCAGCTTAGGCGGGGGGCAAGACTACGAGCAGTACTTC. The encoded protein is CASSLGGGQDYEQYF.

This chain uses TRBV2 with TRBJ1-5; no clear D. Germline-derived CDR1 and CDR2 are SNHLY and FYNNEI. V gave up 5 bases and J gave up 0 bases, with 11 bases separating them. The CDR3 is 15 residues long. CDR3 region: CASSPSQISNQPQHF. In nucleotides, the CDR3 is TGTGCCAGCAGTCCTTCCCAGATTAGCAATCAGCCCCAGCATTTT.

This clone was picked up a small number of times. J is TRBJ2-7 and V is TRBV29-1; 12 nucleotides match TRBD1. CDR1 and CDR2 from the germline V gene are SQVTM and ANQGSEA. The CDR3 spans 15 residues. Trimming cost V 7 bases and J 7 bases; bases outside gene matches: 14. The CDR3 region is CSARRGGQGAGEQYF. The CDR3 bases are TGCAGCGCCCGAAGGGGGGGACAGGGGGCAGGAGAGCAGTACTTC.

This chain uses TRBV5-1 with TRBJ2-7, with 7 bases that match TRBD1. Germline CDR1 and CDR2: SGHRS and YFSETQ. The V gene end was trimmed by 4 bases and the J gene end by 2 bases; junction bases not matched to a gene: 3. The CDR3 loop spans 13 amino acids. CDR3 coding DNA: TGCGCCAGCAGCCGGACAGGCGCCTACGAGCAGTACTTC. Its translation: CASSRTGAYEQYF.